These 21 T cell receptor beta chains were sequenced from one sample in a study of T cells after yellow fever vaccination. TCRdb re-derived calls from the 5' RACE reads in MiXCR, one entry per CDR3 protein. The sample holds around 530,000 distinct CDR3 sequences, about 15% seen once. The material sequenced was PBMCs, taken less than 6 days after the first yellow fever vaccination. Receptor source: a man aged 18 to 29 who received the YFV17D yellow fever vaccine.

This clonotype was seen a handful of times. The rearrangement uses TRBV20-1 and TRBJ1-1, with 9 positions matching TRBD1. CDR1 DFQATT and CDR2 SNEGSKA come from the germline V gene (reference sequence). The CDR3 covers 13 residues. Trimming took 6 bases from V and 5 from J; bases not matched to a gene: 7. This CDR3 reads CSATGQGYTEAFF. CDR3 DNA: TGCAGTGCAACTGGACAGGGGTATACTGAAGCTTTCTTT.

This clonotype was seen a few times. This chain links TRBV7-3 with TRBJ2-2; D is ambiguous. The CDR3 consists of 13 residues. Trimming left V 5 bases short and J 4 bases short, with 8 bases between. Germline values: CDR1 SGHTA, CDR2 FQGTGA. The CDR3 DNA sequence: TGTGCCAGCAGCAAACTGGGCACCGGGGAGCTGTTTTTT. Translation gives CASSKLGTGELFF. The full variable domain, rest sourced from reference TRBV7-3 and TRBJ2-2, is GAGVSQTPSNKVTEKGKYVELRCDPISGHTALYWYRQSLGQGPEFLIYFQGTGAADDSGLPNDRFFAVRPEGSVSTLKIQRTERGDSAVYLCASSKLGTGELFFGEGSRLTVL.

This clonotype was counted a few times. The chain carries TRBV12-3 or TRBV12-4 and TRBJ2-3, with D tentatively TRBD2 (6 bases). The CDR3 contains 17 residues. Trimming took 5 bases from V and 1 from J, leaving 19 bases between them. CDR3 residues: CASSHPLLAQGTDTQYF. Written as DNA, the CDR3 is TGTGCCAGCAGTCACCCCCTACTAGCTCAGGGCACAGATACGCAGTATTTT.

This clonotype came up a few times. The CDR3, as DNA: TGCGCCAGCAGCCAAGATTGGAGGACGGCTAGCACAGATACGCAGTATTTT. Its protein product is CASSQDWRTASTDTQYF. V gene TRBV4-3 combines with J gene TRBJ2-3; D possibly corresponds to TRBD2 (5 bases). The CDR3 runs to 17 residues. Trimming took off 0 bases at V and 0 bases at J, with 13 bases between the two ends. Germline V gives CDR1 LGHNA, CDR2 YSLEER.

The rearrangement links TRBV4-1 to TRBJ2-1; no clear D gene. Germline CDR1 and CDR2: MGHRA and YSYEKL. V lost 1 base, J lost 0 bases, and 10 bases lay in between. The CDR3 extends over 16 amino acids. CDR3 DNA sequence: TGCGCCAGCAGCCAAGTCAATATGGTCTCCTACAATGAGCAGTTCTTC. Its translation: CASSQVNMVSYNEQFF.

This clonotype has only a few counts. The chain combines TRBV6-5 with TRBJ2-7; a weak D match, TRBD1 (6 bases). The V gene's germline CDR1 is MNHEY and CDR2 SVGAGI. The CDR3 length is 14 residues. Trimming removed 2 bases at V and 3 bases at J, with 11 bases between. The DNA for the CDR3 is TGTGCCAGCAGTTACCGGGACACATTCTACGAGCAGTACTTC. As protein: CASSYRDTFYEQYF.

The table lists this clonotype with a few counts. The genes are TRBV12-5 and TRBJ2-6, with D possibly being TRBD1 (5 bases). The germline V gene encodes CDR1 LGHNT and CDR2 FRNRAP. The CDR3 is made up of 15 amino acids. V was cut by 6 bases and J by 2 bases, with 11 bases left in between. CDR3 nucleotides: TGTGCTAGTGGCCCCACAGGTACTGGGGCCAACGTCCTGACTTTC. It encodes CASGPTGTGANVLTF.

CDR3 amino acids: CASSFSETGNTEAFF. For the CDR3, the DNA is TGTGCCAGCAGCTTCTCCGAGACGGGGAACACTGAAGCTTTCTTT. The chain couples TRBV7-9 to TRBJ1-1; D is undetermined. CDR1 and CDR2 from the germline V gene are SEHNR and FQNEAQ (reference sequence). V was clipped by 3 bases and J by 1 base, with 12 bases between them. The CDR3 is 15 residues long.

In nucleotides, the CDR3 is TGTGCCAGTAGTCCGATTGGGCGGGGGGCCTTCAATGAGCAGTTCTTC. Amino acid sequence: CASSPIGRGAFNEQFF. The chain joins TRBV19 to TRBJ2-1; 8 positions agree with TRBD2. Looked up from germline, CDR1 is LNHDA and CDR2 is SQIVND (reference sequence). This CDR3 has 16 amino acids. Trimming took 5 bases from V and 6 from J; bases not matched to a gene: 12.

The chain uses TRBV5-1 and TRBJ1-3, with 7 bases aligning to TRBD1. V dropped 0 bases and J dropped 4; count of bases not matched to a gene: 7. Germline V gene sequence: CDR1 SGHRS, CDR2 YFSETQ. The CDR3 loop spans 16 amino acids. CDR3 DNA: TGCGCCAGCAGCTTGGTCGGCAGGGGGTACGGAAACACCATATATTTT. Its protein product is CASSLVGRGYGNTIYF.

The chain uses TRBV20-1 and TRBJ2-1; 7 nucleotides match TRBD2. Germline V gene lookup returns CDR1 DFQATT and CDR2 SNEGSKA (reference sequence). The CDR3 is 15 amino acids. The ends lost 1 base at V and 2 bases at J; junction bases unmatched: 5. The CDR3 DNA is TGCAGTGCTAGAGCCTTACGGGAGGCCTACAATGAGCAGTTCTTC. Translation gives CSARALREAYNEQFF.

This clonotype was counted at least ten times. The J gene is TRBJ2-7, the V gene TRBV6-2 or TRBV6-3; D is uncertain. Trimming removed 5 bases from V and 0 bases from J, with 14 bases in between. In germline, CDR1 is MNHEY, CDR2 SVGEGT. The CDR3 runs 15 residues. This CDR3 reads CASSLKWGSSYEQYV. CDR3 coding DNA: TGTGCCAGCAGTCTGAAGTGGGGTAGCTCCTACGAGCAGTACGTC.

Only a few counts were recorded for this clonotype. J is TRBJ1-2 and V is TRBV4-2; 7 bases line up with TRBD1. Germline V gene sequence: CDR1 LGHNA, CDR2 YNFKEQ. The J segment lost 2 bases and the V segment lost 2 bases, leaving 14 bases of the junction unmatched. The CDR3 has 18 residues. CDR3: CASSQPPWAGGANYGYTF. The CDR3 DNA reads TGTGCCAGCAGCCAACCTCCCTGGGCAGGGGGTGCGAACTATGGCTACACCTTC.

This chain links TRBV30 with TRBJ2-7; D call uncertain. CDR3 size: 13 residues. The germline V gene encodes CDR1 GTSNPN and CDR2 SVGIG (reference sequence). V lost 0 bases to trimming and J lost 3 bases, with 9 bases between them. The CDR3 coding sequence is TGTGCCTGGAGTGTGCTGGGCAGCTACGAGCAGTACTTC. It specifies CAWSVLGSYEQYF.

The V call is TRBV4-2, the J call TRBJ2-3; 11 positions match TRBD2. The CDR3 loop spans 17 amino acids. The V gene's germline CDR1 is LGHNA and CDR2 YNFKEQ. The V gene end was trimmed by 1 base and the J gene end by 1 base; junction bases not matched to a gene: 4. CDR3 nucleotide sequence: TGTGCCAGCAGCCAAGGGTTAGCGGGGGGGGGCACAGATACGCAGTATTTT. Translated: CASSQGLAGGGTDTQYF.

This clonotype was counted a few times. This chain joins TRBV3-1 and TRBJ2-1; 12 bases are a match to TRBD2. Germline values: CDR1 LGHDT, CDR2 YNNKEL (reference sequence). Losses at the gene ends were 1 base for V and 14 bases for J; bases not matched to a gene: 9. The CDR3 is 15 residues long. CDR3 amino acids: CASSQAWTSGVWKFF. The DNA of the CDR3 is TGTGCCAGCAGCCAAGCGTGGACTAGCGGGGTTTGGAAGTTCTTC.

This clonotype was observed a single time. V usage is TRBV20-1 and J usage is TRBJ1-1, with D possibly matching TRBD1 (6 bases). Germline CDR1 DFQATT, CDR2 SNEGSKA (reference sequence). Trimming took off 0 bases at V and 4 bases at J, with 15 bases between the two ends. This CDR3 has 15 residues. The CDR3 here is CSARDRGRGLTEAFF. In nucleotides, the CDR3 is TGCAGTGCTAGAGATAGGGGCAGGGGTCTCACTGAAGCTTTCTTT.

CDR3 in amino acids: CSANGIRETQYF. The CDR3 region has the DNA TGCAGTGCTAACGGAATCCGAGAGACCCAGTACTTC. V is TRBV20-1 and J is TRBJ2-5; D unresolved. CDR1 and CDR2 (germline): DFQATT, SNEGSKA (reference sequence). This CDR3 contains 12 residues. The V gene lost 4 bases and the J gene lost 4 bases, with 10 bases spanning the gap.

The chain recombines TRBV7-2 with TRBJ2-4; D remains unclear. The germline V gene has CDR1 SGHTA and CDR2 FQGNSA. V was shortened by 1 base and J by 6 bases, with 10 bases between the two germline ends. The CDR3 consists of 14 residues. The CDR3 DNA reads as TGTGCCAGCAGCTTAGAAGGCCACGGAAACATTCAGTACTTC. Translated, it gives CASSLEGHGNIQYF.

The chain uses TRBV10-3 and TRBJ1-1, with 10 bases matching TRBD1. Germline V gene sequence: CDR1 ENHRY, CDR2 SYGVKD. The junction had 6 bases not matched to a gene; V was cut back by 7 bases and J by 4 bases. This CDR3 contains 14 residues. The CDR3 loop reads CAITVDRGITEAFF. CDR3 DNA: TGTGCCATCACCGTGGACAGGGGGATCACTGAAGCTTTCTTT.

The V and J genes are TRBV4-2 and TRBJ1-5; D is possibly TRBD1 (5 bases). Trimming left V 1 base short and J 5 bases short, with 15 bases between. The CDR3 length is 16 residues. Germline loops: CDR1 LGHNA, CDR2 YNFKEQ. CDR3 sequence (DNA): TGTGCCAGCAGCCAAGCAGGGCACTGGGAGGATCAGCCCCAGCATTTT. Protein product: CASSQAGHWEDQPQHF.